Described below is a single T cell receptor (beta chain) sequence and its context. The antigen is undetermined. CDR3 length equals 13 residues. V lost 6 bases and J 3 bases, leaving 14 bases between the germline ends. The germline V gene encodes CDR1 SQVTM and CDR2 ANQGSEA. The sample comes from a study of cytomegalovirus exposure and HLA in healthy donors. Whole-study findings and limits: Later, an analysis found that common viral pathogens appeared to be linked with several of the most significant clusters.

In the PCR, 60 Vbeta and 13 Jbeta primers were used. Original analysis: Later analysis identified tens of millions of unique TCR beta chains, 9 million to 12 million shared. TCRdb keeps only in-frame clones here, not all; method: immunoSEQ multiplex PCR. The DNA gave D and trimming, while V, J and clone size come from that table. This table has 180,000 or so clones, around four fifths appearing once. Source material: PBMCs. The rearrangement joins TRBV29-1 to TRBJ1-1, with D possibly TRBD1 on 5 matching bases. This receptor was taken from a man between 18 and 29 years old in good health and CMV-seronegative. The CDR3 coding sequence is TGCAGCGTCGACTACGGGGGGGACACTGAAGCTTTCTTT. Translation gives CSVDYGGDTEAFF.